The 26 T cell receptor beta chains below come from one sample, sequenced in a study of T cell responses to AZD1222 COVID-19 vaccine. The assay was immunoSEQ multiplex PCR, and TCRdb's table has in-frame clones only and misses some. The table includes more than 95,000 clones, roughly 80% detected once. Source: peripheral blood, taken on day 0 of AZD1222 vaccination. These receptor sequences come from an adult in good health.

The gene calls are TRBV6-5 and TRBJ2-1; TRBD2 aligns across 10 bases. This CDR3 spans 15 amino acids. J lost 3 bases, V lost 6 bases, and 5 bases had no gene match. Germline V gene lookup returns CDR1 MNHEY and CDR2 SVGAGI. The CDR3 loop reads CASRTLAGVYNEQFF. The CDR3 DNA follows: TGTGCCAGCAGGACTCTAGCGGGGGTCTACAATGAGCAGTTCTTC.

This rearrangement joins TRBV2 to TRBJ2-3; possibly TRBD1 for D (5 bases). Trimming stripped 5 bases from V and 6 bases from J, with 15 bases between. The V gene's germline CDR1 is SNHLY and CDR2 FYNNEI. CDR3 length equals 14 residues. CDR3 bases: TGTGCCAGCAGTCCACGACAGTCATGGGATACGCAGTATTTT. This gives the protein CASSPRQSWDTQYF.

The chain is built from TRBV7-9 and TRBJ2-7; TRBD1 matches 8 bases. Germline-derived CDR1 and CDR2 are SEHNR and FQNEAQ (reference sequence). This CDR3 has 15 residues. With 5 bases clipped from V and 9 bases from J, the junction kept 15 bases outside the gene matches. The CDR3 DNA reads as TGTGCCAGCAGCGTTGGGACAGGACTTACCCAAGTGCAGTACTTC. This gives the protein CASSVGTGLTQVQYF.

The CDR3 here is CASSVAGPLNTEAFF. The DNA of the CDR3 is TGTGCCAGCAGCGTAGCCGGACCGCTGAACACTGAAGCTTTCTTT. The J gene is TRBJ1-1, the V gene TRBV9; D remains unclear. Trimming left V 0 bases short and J 0 bases short, with 9 bases between. Germline V gives CDR1 SGDLS, CDR2 YYNGEE. The CDR3 spans 15 residues.

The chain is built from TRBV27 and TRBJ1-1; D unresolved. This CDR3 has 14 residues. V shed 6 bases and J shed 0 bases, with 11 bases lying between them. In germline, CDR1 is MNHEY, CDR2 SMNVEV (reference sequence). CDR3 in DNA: TGTGCCAGCAGGTCGGTAGGGTTGAACACTGAAGCTTTCTTT. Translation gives CASRSVGLNTEAFF.

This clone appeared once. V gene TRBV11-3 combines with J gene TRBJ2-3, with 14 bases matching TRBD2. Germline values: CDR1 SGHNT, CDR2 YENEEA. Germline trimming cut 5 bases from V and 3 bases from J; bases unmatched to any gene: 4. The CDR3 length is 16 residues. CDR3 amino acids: CASSPGLAGGTDTQYF. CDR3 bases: TGTGCCAGCAGCCCCGGACTAGCGGGGGGAACAGATACGCAGTATTTT.

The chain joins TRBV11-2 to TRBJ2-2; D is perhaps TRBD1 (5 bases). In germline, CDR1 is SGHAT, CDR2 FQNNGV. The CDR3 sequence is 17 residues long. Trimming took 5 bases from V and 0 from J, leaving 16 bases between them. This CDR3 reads CASSLGAAFANTGELFF. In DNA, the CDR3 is TGTGCCAGCAGCCTAGGGGCGGCCTTCGCGAACACCGGGGAGCTGTTTTTT.

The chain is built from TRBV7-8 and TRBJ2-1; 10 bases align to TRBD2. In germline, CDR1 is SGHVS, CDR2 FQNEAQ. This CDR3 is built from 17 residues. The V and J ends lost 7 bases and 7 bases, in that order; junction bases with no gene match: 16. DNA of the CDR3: TGTGCCAGCACCCTCAGGCAGCGGGGGGGTCGGGAGAATGAGCAGTTCTTC. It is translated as CASTLRQRGGRENEQFF.

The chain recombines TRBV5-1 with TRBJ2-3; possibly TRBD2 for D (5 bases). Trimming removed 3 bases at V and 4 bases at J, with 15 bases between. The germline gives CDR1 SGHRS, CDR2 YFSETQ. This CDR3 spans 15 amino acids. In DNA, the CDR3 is TGCGCCAGCAGCTGGGAGACTCATGGGGCAGATACGCAGTATTTT. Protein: CASSWETHGADTQYF.

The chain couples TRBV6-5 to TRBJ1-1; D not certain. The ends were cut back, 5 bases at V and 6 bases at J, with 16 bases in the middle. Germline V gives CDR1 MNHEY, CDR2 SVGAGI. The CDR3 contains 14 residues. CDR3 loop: CASSNGVPSAEAFF. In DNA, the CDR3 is TGTGCCAGCAGTAATGGGGTCCCCTCGGCTGAAGCTTTCTTT.

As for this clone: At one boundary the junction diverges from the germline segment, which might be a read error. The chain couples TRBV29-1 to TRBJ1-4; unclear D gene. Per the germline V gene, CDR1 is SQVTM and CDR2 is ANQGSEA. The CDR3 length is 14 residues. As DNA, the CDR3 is TGCAGCGTCGAAGGCCTCACGCCGGGTGAAAAACTGTTTTTT. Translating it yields CSVEGLTPGEKLFF.

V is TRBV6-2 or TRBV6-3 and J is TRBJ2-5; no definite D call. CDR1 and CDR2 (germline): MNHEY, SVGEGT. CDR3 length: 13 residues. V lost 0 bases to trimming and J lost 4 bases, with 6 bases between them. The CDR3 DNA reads TGTGCCAGCAGTTACTCGGGGATAGAGACCCAGTACTTC. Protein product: CASSYSGIETQYF.

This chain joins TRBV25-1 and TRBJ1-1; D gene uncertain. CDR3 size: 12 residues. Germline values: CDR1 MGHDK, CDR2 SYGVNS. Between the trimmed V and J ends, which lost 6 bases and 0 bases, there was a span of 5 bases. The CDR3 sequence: CASSALNTEAFF. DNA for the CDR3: TGTGCCAGCAGCGCCTTGAACACTGAAGCTTTCTTT.

CDR3 region: CASSPSNNYGYTF. CDR3 coding DNA: TGTGCCAGCAGTCCCAGTAATAACTATGGCTACACCTTC. The V and J genes are TRBV12-3 or TRBV12-4 and TRBJ1-2; D gene ambiguous. V dropped 5 bases and J dropped 1 base, with 8 bases sitting between them. The CDR3 has 13 amino acids.

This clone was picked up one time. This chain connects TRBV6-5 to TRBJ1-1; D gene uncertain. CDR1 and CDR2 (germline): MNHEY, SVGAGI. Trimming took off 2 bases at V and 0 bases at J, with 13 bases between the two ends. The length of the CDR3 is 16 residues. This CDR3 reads CASSYGVLGMNTEAFF. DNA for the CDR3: TGTGCCAGCAGTTACGGGGTGCTGGGCATGAACACTGAAGCTTTCTTT.

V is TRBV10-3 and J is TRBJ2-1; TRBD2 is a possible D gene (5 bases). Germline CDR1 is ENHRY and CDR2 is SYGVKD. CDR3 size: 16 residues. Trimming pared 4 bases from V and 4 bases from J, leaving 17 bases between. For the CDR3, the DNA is TGTGCCATCAGTGCCACGGACTCCCGGGGTTACAATGAGCAGTTCTTC. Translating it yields CAISATDSRGYNEQFF.

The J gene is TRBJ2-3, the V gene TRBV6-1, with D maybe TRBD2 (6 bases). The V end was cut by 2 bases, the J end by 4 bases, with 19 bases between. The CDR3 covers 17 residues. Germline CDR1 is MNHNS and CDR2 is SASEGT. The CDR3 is CASSERPGLPQADTQYF. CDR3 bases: TGTGCCAGCAGTGAACGTCCGGGACTCCCCCAGGCAGATACGCAGTATTTT.

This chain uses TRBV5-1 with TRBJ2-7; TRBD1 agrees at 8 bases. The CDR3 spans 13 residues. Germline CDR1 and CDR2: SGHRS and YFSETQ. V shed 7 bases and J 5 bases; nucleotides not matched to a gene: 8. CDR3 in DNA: TGCGCCAGCCGCCGGACAGGGTCTCACGAGCAGTACTTC. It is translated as CASRRTGSHEQYF.

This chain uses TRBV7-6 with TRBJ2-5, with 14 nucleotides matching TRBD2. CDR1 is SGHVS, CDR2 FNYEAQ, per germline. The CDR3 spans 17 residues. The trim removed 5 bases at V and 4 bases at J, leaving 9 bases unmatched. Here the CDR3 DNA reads TGTGCCAGCAGCACCAAATCGACTAGCGGGGGGGCAGAGACCCAGTACTTC. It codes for CASSTKSTSGGAETQYF. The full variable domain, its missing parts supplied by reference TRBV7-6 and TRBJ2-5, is GAGVSQSPRYKVTKRGQDVALRCDPISGHVSLYWYRQALGQGPEFLTYFNYEAQQDKSGLPNDRFSAERPEGSISTLTIQRTEQRDSAMYRCASSTKSTSGGAETQYFGPGTRLLVL.

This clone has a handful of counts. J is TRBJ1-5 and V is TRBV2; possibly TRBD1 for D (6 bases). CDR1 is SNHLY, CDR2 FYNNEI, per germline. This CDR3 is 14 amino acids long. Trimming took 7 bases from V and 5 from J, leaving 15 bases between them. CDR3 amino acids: CASTHRAEDQPQHF. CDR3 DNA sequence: TGTGCCAGCACCCACAGGGCGGAGGATCAGCCCCAGCATTTT.

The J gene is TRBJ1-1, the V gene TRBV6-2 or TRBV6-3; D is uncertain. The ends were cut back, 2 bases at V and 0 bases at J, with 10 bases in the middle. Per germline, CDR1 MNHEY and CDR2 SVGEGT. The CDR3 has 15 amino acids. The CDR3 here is CASSYGYSMNTEAFF. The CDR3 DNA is TGTGCCAGCAGTTACGGGTACAGCATGAACACTGAAGCTTTCTTT.

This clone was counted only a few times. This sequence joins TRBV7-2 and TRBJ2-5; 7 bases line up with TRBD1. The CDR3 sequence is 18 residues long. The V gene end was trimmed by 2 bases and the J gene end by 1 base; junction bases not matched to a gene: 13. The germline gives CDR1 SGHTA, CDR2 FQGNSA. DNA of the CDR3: TGTGCCAGCAGCTTAAATGTCCGATTAGGGGACAGCCAAGAGACCCAGTACTTC. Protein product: CASSLNVRLGDSQETQYF.

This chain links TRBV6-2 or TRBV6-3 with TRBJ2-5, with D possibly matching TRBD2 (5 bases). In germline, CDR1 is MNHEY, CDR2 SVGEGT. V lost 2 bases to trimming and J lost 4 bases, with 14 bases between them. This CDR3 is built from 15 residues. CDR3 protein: CASSYIASGAETQYF. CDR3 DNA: TGTGCCAGCAGTTACATAGCGAGCGGAGCAGAGACCCAGTACTTC.

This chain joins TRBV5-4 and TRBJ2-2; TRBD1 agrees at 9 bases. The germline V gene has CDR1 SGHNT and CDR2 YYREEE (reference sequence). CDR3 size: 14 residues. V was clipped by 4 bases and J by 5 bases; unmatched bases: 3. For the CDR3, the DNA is TGTGCCAGCAGCCTGGACAGGGGAACCGGGGAGCTGTTTTTT. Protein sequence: CASSLDRGTGELFF. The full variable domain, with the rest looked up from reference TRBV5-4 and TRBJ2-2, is ETGVTQSPTHLIKTRGQQVTLRCSSQSGHNTVSWYQQALGQGPQFIFQYYREEENGRGNFPPRFSGLQFPNYSSELNVNALELDDSALYLCASSLDRGTGELFFGEGSRLTVL.

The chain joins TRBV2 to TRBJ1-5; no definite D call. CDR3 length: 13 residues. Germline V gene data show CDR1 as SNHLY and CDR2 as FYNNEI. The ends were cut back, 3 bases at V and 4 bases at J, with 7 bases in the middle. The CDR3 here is CASSDRVNQPQHF. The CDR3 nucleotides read TGTGCCAGCAGTGATCGGGTTAATCAGCCCCAGCATTTT.

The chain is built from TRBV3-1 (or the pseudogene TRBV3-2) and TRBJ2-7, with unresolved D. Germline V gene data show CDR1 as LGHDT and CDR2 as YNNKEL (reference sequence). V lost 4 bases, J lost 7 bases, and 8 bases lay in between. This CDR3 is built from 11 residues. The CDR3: CASSLRREQYF. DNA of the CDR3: TGTGCCAGCAGCCTCCGAAGGGAGCAGTACTTC.